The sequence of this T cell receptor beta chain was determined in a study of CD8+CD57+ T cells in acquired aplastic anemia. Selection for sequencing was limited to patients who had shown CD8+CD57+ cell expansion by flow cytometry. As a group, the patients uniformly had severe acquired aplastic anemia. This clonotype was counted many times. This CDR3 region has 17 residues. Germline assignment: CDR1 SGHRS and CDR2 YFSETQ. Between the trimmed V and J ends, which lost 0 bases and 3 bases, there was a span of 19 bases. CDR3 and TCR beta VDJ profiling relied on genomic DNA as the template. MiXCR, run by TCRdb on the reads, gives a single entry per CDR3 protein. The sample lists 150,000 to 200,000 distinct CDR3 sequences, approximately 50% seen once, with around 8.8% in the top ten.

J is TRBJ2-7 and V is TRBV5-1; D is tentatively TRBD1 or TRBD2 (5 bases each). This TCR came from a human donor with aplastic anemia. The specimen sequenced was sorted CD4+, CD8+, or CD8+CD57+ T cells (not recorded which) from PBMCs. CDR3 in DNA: TGCGCCAGCAGCTTGGAAAGGGTTGGGAGAGGGGTCTACGAGCAGTACTTC. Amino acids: CASSLERVGRGVYEQYF.